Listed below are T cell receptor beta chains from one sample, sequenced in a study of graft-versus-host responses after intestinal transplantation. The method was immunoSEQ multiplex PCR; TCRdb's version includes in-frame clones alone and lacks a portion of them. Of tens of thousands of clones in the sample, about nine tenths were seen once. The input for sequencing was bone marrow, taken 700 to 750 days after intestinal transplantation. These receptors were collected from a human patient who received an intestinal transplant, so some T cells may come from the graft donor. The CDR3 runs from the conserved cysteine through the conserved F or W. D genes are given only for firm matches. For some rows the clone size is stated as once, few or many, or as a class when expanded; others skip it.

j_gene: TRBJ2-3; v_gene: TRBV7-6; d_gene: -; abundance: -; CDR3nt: TGTGCCAGCAGCTTATGGGTGGCAGGGGTTAGCACAGATACGCAGTATTTT; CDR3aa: CASSLWVAGVSTDTQYF
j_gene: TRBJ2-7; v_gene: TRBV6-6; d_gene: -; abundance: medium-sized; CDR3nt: TGTGCCAGCAGTTACTCGGACAGCTCCTACGAGCAGTACTTC; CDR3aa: CASSYSDSSYEQYF
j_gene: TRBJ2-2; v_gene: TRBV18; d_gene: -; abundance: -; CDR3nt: TGTGCCAGCTCACCACTCACTACCGACACCGGGGAGCTGTTTTTT; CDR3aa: CASSPLTTDTGELFF
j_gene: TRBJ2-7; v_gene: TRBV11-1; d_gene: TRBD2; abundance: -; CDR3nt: TGTGCCAGCAGCTTGACTAGCGGGAGTTTCTACGAGCAGTACTTC; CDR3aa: CASSLTSGSFYEQYF
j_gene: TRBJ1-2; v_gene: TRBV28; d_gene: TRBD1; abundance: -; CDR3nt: TGTGCCAGCAGGTCCTTAGGGACAGTCCCTGGCTACACCTTC; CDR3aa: CASRSLGTVPGYTF
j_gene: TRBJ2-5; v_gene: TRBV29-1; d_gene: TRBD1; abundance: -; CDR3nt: TGCAGCGTCCGAAAAAACCAGGGGGCAGAGGAGACCCAGTACTTC; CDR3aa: CSVRKNQGAEETQYF
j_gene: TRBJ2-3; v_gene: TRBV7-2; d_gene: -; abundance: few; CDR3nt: TGTGCCAGCAGCTTACTATCGTCGGCCGGGCCGGATTTT; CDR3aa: CASSLLSSAGPDF
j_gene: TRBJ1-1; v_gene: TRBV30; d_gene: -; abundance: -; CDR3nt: TGTGCCTGGAAAAGGGGGACTGAAGCTTTCTTT; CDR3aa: CAWKRGTEAFF
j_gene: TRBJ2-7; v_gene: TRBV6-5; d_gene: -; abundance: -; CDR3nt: TGTGCCAGCAGTTTCAGGGGATCCGGGTACGAGCAGTACTTC; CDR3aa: CASSFRGSGYEQYF
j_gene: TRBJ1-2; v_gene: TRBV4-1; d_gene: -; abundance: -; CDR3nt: TGCGCCAGCAGCCAAGATATGGGGGCGGGCTATGGCTACACCTTC; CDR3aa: CASSQDMGAGYGYTF
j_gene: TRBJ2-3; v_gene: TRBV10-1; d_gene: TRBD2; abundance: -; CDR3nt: TGCGCCAGCAGTGAGTCCGACGGGAGGGGGAGCACAGATACGCAGTATTTT; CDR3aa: CASSESDGRGSTDTQYF
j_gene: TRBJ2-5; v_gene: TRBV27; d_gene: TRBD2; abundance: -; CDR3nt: TGTGCCAGCAGTCACGTAGCGGGAGCAGTAGAGACCCAGTACTTC; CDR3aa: CASSHVAGAVETQYF
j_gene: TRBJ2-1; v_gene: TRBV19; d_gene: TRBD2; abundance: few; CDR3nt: TGTGCCAGTAGTATAGCGGGGGGGAACAATGAGCAGTTCTTC; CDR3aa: CASSIAGGNNEQFF
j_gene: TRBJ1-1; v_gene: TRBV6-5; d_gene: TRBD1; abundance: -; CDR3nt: TGTGCCAGCAGTTACGACAGGGGTCTTAACACTGAAGCTTTCTTT; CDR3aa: CASSYDRGLNTEAFF
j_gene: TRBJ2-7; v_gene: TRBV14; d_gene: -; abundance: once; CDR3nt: TGTGCCAGCAGCCAAGAAGTATTAGCAGTATCCTACGAGCAGTACTTC; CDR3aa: CASSQEVLAVSYEQYF
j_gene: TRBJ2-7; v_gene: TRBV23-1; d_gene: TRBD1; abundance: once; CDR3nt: TGCGCCAGCAGTCACGAGACAGGGCCCCACGAGCAGTACTTC; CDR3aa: CASSHETGPHEQYF
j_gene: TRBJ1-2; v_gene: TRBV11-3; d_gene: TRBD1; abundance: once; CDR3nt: TGTGCCAGCAGCTTAGATAGGGGACAGGGGGCACACGGCTACACCTTC; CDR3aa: CASSLDRGQGAHGYTF
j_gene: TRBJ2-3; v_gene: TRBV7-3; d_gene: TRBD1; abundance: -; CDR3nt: TGTGCCAGCAGCCGTGGTCACAGGGGGTCAAGCACAGATACGCAGTATTTT; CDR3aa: CASSRGHRGSSTDTQYF
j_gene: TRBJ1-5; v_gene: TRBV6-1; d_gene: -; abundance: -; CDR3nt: TGTGCCAGCAGTACCAATCAGCCCCAGCATTTT; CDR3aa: CASSTNQPQHF
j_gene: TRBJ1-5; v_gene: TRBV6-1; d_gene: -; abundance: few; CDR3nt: TGTGCCAGCAGTGAAGCGAGCCGACCGAGCAATCAGCCCCAGCATTTT; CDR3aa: CASSEASRPSNQPQHF
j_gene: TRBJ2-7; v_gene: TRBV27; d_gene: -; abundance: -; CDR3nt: TGTGCCAGCAGCTACGGGGAGAAGCAGTACTTC; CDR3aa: CASSYGEKQYF
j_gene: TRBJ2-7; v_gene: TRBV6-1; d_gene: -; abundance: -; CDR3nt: TGTGCCAGCAGTGCAACCTACGAGCAGTACTTC; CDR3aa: CASSATYEQYF
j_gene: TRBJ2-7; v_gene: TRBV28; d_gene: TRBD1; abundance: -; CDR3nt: TGTGCCAGCAGTTCGTATACAGGGGGCGTTCCCAGGAGGGGACACTTC; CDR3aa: CASSSYTGGVPRRGHF
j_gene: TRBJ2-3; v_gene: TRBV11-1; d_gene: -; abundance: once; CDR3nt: TGTGCCAGCAGCTTAGCACAGGCGCCCCTGGCGCTTGTTTTT; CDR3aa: CASSLAQAPLALVF
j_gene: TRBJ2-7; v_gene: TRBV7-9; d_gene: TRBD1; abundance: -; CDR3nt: TGTGCCAGCAGCTTATGGGGACAGGGCACCTACGAGCAGTACTTC; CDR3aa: CASSLWGQGTYEQYF
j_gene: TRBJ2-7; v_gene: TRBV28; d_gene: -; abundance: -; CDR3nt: TGTGCCAGCACCAAAGAGACCGGGACCTTCTACTACGAGCAGTACTTC; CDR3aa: CASTKETGTFYYEQYF
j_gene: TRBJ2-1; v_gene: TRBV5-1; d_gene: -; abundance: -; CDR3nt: TGCGCCAGCAGCTTGACCCGACTAGATTCCTACAATGAGCAGTTCTTC; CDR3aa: CASSLTRLDSYNEQFF
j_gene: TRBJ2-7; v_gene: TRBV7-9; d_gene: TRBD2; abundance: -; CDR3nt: TGTGCCAGCAGCCAAGATTCACTAGCGTACGAGCAGTACTTC; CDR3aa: CASSQDSLAYEQYF
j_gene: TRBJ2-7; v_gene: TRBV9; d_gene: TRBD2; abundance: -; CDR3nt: TGTGCCAGCAGCGTAGATGTTAGCGCTAAAGCGGGGGGCTACGAGCAGTACTTC; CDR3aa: CASSVDVSAKAGGYEQYF
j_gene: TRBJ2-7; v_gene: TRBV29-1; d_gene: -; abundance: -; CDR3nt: TGCAGCGTGGTAACATGGGAATCCTACTACGAGCAGTACTTC; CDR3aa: CSVVTWESYYEQYF
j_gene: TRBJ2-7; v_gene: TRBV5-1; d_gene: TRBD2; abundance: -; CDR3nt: TGCGCCAGCAGCTCCCAAAGCTCCAGCGGGGGGGGTGGCGAGCAGTACTTC; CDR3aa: CASSSQSSSGGGGEQYF
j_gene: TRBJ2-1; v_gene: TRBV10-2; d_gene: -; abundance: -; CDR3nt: TGCGCCAGCAGTGACGGCAATGAGCAGTTCTTC; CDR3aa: CASSDGNEQFF
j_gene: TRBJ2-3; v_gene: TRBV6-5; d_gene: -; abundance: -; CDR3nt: TGTGCCAGCAGTTACTCGGGTAGGGGAACAGATACGCAGTATTTT; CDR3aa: CASSYSGRGTDTQYF
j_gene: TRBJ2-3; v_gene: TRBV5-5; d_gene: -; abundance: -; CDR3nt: TGTGCCAGCAGCCCTGGACAGACTTCTAGCACAGATACGCAGTATTTT; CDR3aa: CASSPGQTSSTDTQYF
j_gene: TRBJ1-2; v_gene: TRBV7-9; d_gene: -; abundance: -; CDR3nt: TGTGCCAGCAGCCCACCCGCCAGAAACTATGGCTACACCTTC; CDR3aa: CASSPPARNYGYTF
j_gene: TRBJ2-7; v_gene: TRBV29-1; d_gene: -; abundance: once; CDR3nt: TGCAGCGTTGAATTGGACAGTTCCTACGAGCAGTACTTC; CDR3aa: CSVELDSSYEQYF
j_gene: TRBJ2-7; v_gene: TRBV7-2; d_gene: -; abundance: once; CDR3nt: TGTGCCAGCAGCTTTTTTCTTGGGCTACCCTACGAGCAGTACTTC; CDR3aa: CASSFFLGLPYEQYF
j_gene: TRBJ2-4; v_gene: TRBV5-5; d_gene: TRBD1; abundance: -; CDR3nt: TGTGCCAGCACCGGACAGGCACTAGCCAAAAACATTCAGTACTTC; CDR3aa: CASTGQALAKNIQYF
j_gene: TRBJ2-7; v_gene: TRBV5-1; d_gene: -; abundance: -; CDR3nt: TGCGCCAGCAGCTTGGACGGGGTTAGCTCCTACGAGCAGTACTTC; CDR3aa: CASSLDGVSSYEQYF
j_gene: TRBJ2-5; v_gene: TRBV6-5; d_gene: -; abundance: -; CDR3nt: TGTGCCAGCAGAAACCCTGGCAACAAAGAGACCCAGTACTTC; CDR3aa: CASRNPGNKETQYF
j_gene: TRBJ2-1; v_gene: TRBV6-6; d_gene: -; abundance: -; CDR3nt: TGTGCCAGCAGTTACTCTATGGGGCAGTTCTTC; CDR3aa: CASSYSMGQFF